This T cell receptor beta chain was documented in a study of blood T cell repertoires in COVID-19. The CDR3 runs 13 residues. Per germline, CDR1 SSHAT and CDR2 FNYEAQ (reference sequence). TCRdb keeps only in-frame clones here, not all; method: immunoSEQ multiplex PCR. The data hold about 130,000 clones, with roughly 84% observed a single time. Remarks on this clone: One end of the junction is discordant with germline, which a read error may explain. Additional DNA sequences in this sample encode the identical CDR3.

The gene calls are TRBV7-7 and TRBJ1-1, with unresolved D. The sequencing input was peripheral blood. This clonotype was obtained from a woman aged 25 to 39 who had recovered from COVID-19. The CDR3, as DNA: TGTGCTAGCAGCCTCCAGATGAACACTGAAGCTTTCTTT. Its protein is CASSLQMNTEAFF.